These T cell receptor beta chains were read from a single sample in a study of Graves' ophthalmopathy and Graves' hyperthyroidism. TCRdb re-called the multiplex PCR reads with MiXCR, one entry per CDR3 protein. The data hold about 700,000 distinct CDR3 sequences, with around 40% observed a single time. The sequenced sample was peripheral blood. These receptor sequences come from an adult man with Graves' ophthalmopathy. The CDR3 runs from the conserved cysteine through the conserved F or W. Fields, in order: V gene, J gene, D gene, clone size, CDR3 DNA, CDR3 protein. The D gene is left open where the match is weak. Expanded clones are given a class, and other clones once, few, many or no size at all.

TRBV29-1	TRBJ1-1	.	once	TGCAGCGTTGTGGCCGGGCCAGGAGCTTTCTTT	CSVVAGPGAFF
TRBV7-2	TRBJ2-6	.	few	TGTGCCAGCAGCTCAGGAATCCGGGCCAACGTCCTGACTTTC	CASSSGIRANVLTF
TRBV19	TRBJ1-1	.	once	TGTGCCTGGAGTGTACAAAACCAAGCTTTCTTT	CAWSVQNQAFF
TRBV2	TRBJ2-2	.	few	TGTGCCAGCCCTGATTACACCGGGGAGCTGTTTTTT	CASPDYTGELFF
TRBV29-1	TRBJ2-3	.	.	TGCAGCGTTGATACCCCTATGTTGAAGACAGATACGCAGTATTTT	CSVDTPMLKTDTQYF
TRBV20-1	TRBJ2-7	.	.	TGCAGTGCTAGCCTATGGGCAGCCACCTACGAGCAGTACTTC	CSASLWAATYEQYF
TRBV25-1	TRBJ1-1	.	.	TGTGCCTGGAGTTATGCAGGAGAGCAAGCTTTCTTT	CAWSYAGEQAFF
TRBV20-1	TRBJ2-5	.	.	TGCAGTGCTAGGGTTGCTTACGGGACCCAGTACTTC	CSARVAYGTQYF
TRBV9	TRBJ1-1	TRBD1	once	TGTGCCAGCAGCCCGACAGGGGGGGGGAACACTAAAGCTTTCTTC	CASSPTGGGNTKAFF
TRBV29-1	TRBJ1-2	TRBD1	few	TGCAGCGTTGAAACCCCGGGACAGGGGGCCGCTTTGAATGGCTACACCTTC	CSVETPGQGAALNGYTF
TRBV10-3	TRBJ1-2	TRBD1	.	TGTGCCAGCAGACCATATCCGGGACAGGGAAGCTATGGCTACACCTTC	CASRPYPGQGSYGYTF
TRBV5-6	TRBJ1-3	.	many	TGTGCCAGCAGCGGCGGGCCTGGAAACACCATATATTTT	CASSGGPGNTIYF
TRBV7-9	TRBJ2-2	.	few	TGTGCCAGCAGTTCCGACTATAGCGGGGAGCTGTTTTTT	CASSSDYSGELFF
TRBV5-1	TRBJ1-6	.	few	TGCGCCAGCAGCGTCGGGACTTTTAGTAATTCACCCCTCCACTTT	CASSVGTFSNSPLHF
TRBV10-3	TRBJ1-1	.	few	TGTGCCAGCAGGTGGGCTCCGAGGACTGAAGCTTTCTTT	CASRWAPRTEAFF
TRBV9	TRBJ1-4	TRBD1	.	TGTGCCAGCAGCCCCAGACAGGGGCCCTATGAAAAACTGTTTTTT	CASSPRQGPYEKLFF
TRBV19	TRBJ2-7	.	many	TGTGCCAGTAGTGCCTTACGTAGGTCCTACGAGCAGTACTTC	CASSALRRSYEQYF
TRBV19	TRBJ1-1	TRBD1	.	TGTGCCAGTAGTATGCCCGAGGGGACAGCACTTTTCATGAACACTGAAGCTTTCTTT	CASSMPEGTALFMNTEAFF
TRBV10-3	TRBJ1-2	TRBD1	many	TGTGCCATCAGCTTTGATGGCTTGACAGGGTTCCCTGGCTACACCTTC	CAISFDGLTGFPGYTF
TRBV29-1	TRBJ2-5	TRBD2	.	TGCAGCCAAGGGAGCGGGAGAGCTGAGACCCAGTACTTC	CSQGSGRAETQYF
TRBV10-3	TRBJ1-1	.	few	TGTGCCAGCAGTCGAGGGGTGGGCACTGAAGCTTTCTTT	CASSRGVGTEAFF
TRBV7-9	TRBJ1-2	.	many	TGTGCCAGCAGCGACGACGCCCATGATGGCTACACCTTC	CASSDDAHDGYTF
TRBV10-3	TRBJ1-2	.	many	TGTGCCAGCATGGACACTTTGGGCTATGGCTACACCTTC	CASMDTLGYGYTF
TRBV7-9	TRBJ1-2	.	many	TGTGCCAGCAGCTTGGAAGCGACAGCTAACTATGGCTACACCTTC	CASSLEATANYGYTF
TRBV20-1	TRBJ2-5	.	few	TGCAGTGCTTGGGACCGCCGACGAGGGGGCCAAGAGACCCAGTACTTC	CSAWDRRRGGQETQYF
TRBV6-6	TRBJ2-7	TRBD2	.	TGTGCCAGCAGTTACTCTCAGCGGGAGGGCCAATACGAGCAGTACTTC	CASSYSQREGQYEQYF
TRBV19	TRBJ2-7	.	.	TGTGCCAGTAGTATCGCGGGGACCGCCTACGAGCAGTACTTC	CASSIAGTAYEQYF
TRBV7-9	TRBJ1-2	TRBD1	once	TGTGCCAGCAGCACCGTGGCGCTGACAGGGGGCGGCTACACCTTC	CASSTVALTGGGYTF
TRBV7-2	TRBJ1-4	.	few	TGTGCCAGCAGTCCGGAGCTGGGCGAAAAACTGTTTTTT	CASSPELGEKLFF
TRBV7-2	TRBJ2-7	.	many	TGTGCCAGCAGCTTAGGAGGCCTAGTCTACGAGCAGTACTTC	CASSLGGLVYEQYF
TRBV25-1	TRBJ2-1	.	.	TGTGCCAGCAGTTATCCAGCCCGCTACAATGAGCAGTTCTTC	CASSYPARYNEQFF
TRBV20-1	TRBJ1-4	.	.	TGCAGTGCTATGACCGCCGGCTATCGAGAAAAACTGTTTTTT	CSAMTAGYREKLFF
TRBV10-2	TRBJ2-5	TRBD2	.	TGCGCCAGCAGTGCTCAGACTAGCGGCTGGGAGACCCAGTACTTC	CASSAQTSGWETQYF
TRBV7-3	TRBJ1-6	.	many	TGTGCCAGCAGCTCGGACAGCTCCATCGGTTCACCCCTCCACTTT	CASSSDSSIGSPLHF
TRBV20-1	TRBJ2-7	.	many	TGCAGTGCGTTAGGTGGCAGGGGCGGCTACGAGCAGTACTTC	CSALGGRGGYEQYF
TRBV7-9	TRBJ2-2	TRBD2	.	TGTGCCAGCAGCTTACTAGGCGGGGGTGGCAGCACCGGGGAGCTGTTTTTT	CASSLLGGGGSTGELFF